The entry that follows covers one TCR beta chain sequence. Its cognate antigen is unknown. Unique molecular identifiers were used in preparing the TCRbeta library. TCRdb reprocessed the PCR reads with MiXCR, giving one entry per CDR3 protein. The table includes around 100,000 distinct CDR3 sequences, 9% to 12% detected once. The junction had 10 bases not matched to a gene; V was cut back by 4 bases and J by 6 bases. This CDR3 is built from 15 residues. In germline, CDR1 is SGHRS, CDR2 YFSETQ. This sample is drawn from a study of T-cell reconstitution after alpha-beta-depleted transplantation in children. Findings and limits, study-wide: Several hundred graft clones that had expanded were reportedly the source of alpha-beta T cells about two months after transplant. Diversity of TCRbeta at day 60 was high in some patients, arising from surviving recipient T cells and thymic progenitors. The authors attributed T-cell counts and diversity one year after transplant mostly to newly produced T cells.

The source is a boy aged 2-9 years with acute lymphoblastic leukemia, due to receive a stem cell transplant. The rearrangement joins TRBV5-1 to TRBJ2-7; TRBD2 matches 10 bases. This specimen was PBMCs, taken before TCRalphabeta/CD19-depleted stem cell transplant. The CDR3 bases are TGCGCCAGCAGCCCTCTAGCGGGAGAAATTCTCGAGCAGTACTTC. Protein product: CASSPLAGEILEQYF.